What follows is one TCR beta chain and its context. With 60 Vbeta and 13 Jbeta primers, the PCR was carried out. Clones were read by immunoSEQ multiplex PCR, and TCRdb kept only the in-frame ones, dropping some. The sample holds 200,000 to 250,000 clones, over 60% seen once. CDR1 and CDR2 (germline): MDHEN, SYDVKM. The CDR3 contains 17 residues. The trim removed 6 bases at V and 0 bases at J, leaving 11 bases unmatched. The sample is drawn from a study of cytomegalovirus exposure and HLA in healthy donors. This rearrangement joins TRBV28 to TRBJ2-1, with TRBD2 identical over 7 bases. The source of this sequence is a young man in good health and CMV-seronegative. Material for sequencing was PBMCs. CDR3 protein: CASRARLAVVSYNEQFF. Written as DNA, the CDR3 is TGTGCCAGCAGGGCAAGGCTAGCGGTCGTCTCCTACAATGAGCAGTTCTTC.